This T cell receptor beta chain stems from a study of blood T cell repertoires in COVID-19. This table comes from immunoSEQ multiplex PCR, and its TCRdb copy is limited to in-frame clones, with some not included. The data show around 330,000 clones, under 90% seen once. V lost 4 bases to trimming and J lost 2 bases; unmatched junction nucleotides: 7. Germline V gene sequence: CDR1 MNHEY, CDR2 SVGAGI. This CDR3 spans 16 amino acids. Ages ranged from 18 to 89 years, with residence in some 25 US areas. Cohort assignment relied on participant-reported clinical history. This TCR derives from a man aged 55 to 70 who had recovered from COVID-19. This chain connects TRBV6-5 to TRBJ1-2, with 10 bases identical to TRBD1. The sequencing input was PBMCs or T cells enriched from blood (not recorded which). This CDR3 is CASSSDRGRPNYGYTF. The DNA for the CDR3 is TGTGCCAGCAGTTCCGACAGGGGGCGGCCCAACTATGGCTACACCTTC.